This T cell receptor beta chain is drawn from a study of T cells in Graves' hyperthyroidism and ophthalmopathy. Study-level points and caveats: Most expanded thyroid clonotypes above 0.001 recurred in blood.

This clonotype showed up many times. Its antigen is as yet unknown. Using RNA transcripts as the source, TCR beta CDR3 regions were amplified. The TCR CDR3 was amplified in a first-round RT-PCR using the HTBI primer set. In TCRdb, the multiplex PCR reads were re-called with MiXCR into one record per CDR3 protein. The sample has under 400,000 distinct CDR3 sequences, around a sixth seen once; the top ten hold roughly a sixth. CDR3 length equals 13 residues. J was trimmed by 11 bases and V by 7 bases; bases with no gene match: 14. Looked up from germline, CDR1 is SNHLY and CDR2 is FYNNEI. The genes are TRBV2 and TRBJ2-7, with 7 bases fitting TRBD1. This clonotype was obtained from a woman aged 40 to 50 with Graves' ophthalmopathy. Sequencing input: blood. CDR3 residues: CASKVGRGPREYF. The CDR3 DNA follows: TGTGCCAGCAAGGTGGGAAGGGGGCCGCGGGAGTACTTC. Together with reference TRBV2 and TRBJ2-7, the CDR3 gives the full variable domain: EPEVTQTPSHQVTQMGQEVILRCVPISNHLYFYWYRQILGQKVEFLVSFYNNEISEKSEIFDDQFSVERPDGSNFTLKIRSTKLEDSAMYFCASKVGRGPREYFGPGTRLTVT.